Below are 3 T cell receptor beta chains sequenced from a single sample in a study of identical twins. TCRdb re-called the 5' RACE reads through MiXCR, storing one row per CDR3 protein. The sample contains under 300,000 distinct CDR3 sequences, roughly an eighth of which appear only once. Sequences were obtained from memory (CD45RO+) T cells sorted from blood. The source of these receptors is a woman aged 18-30 years in good health.

CDR3 sequence: CASSQEAAVHEQYF. The CDR3 DNA reads as TGCGCCAGCAGCCAAGAAGCAGCGGTTCACGAGCAGTACTTC. The J gene is TRBJ2-7, the V gene TRBV4-3; D may be TRBD2 (5 bases). This CDR3 is 14 amino acids long. Germline assignment: CDR1 LGHNA and CDR2 YSLEER. V was clipped by 0 bases and J by 5 bases, with 11 bases between them.

This clonotype was recorded a few times. V and J are TRBV29-1 and TRBJ2-5; TRBD1 matches 8 bases. V dropped 6 bases and J dropped 2; count of bases not matched to a gene: 8. Germline V gene sequence: CDR1 SQVTM, CDR2 ANQGSEA. The CDR3 contains 14 residues. The CDR3 DNA sequence: TGCAGCGTCCTCGGGACAGGCAAACAAGAGACCCAGTACTTC. Its protein product is CSVLGTGKQETQYF.

The rearrangement links TRBV20-1 to TRBJ2-1, with 7 positions matching TRBD2. V was clipped by 3 bases and J by 7 bases; unmatched bases: 6. The germline V gene encodes CDR1 DFQATT and CDR2 SNEGSKA (reference sequence). The CDR3 has 13 residues. The CDR3 sequence is CSASVGGGNEQFF. CDR3 nucleotides: TGCAGTGCTAGTGTGGGGGGGGGTAATGAGCAGTTCTTC.